This T cell receptor (beta chain) was captured by sequencing in a study of control samples from healthy donors and cancer patients. Libraries were prepared by immunoSEQ multiplex PCR; TCRdb keeps only in-frame clonotypes and omits some of them. The data contain about 140,000 clones, 90% to 95% of them singletons. The CDR3 is 15 amino acids. V dropped 5 bases and J dropped 6; count of bases not matched to a gene: 8. CDR1 and CDR2 (germline): PRHDT, FYEKMQ (reference sequence). V is TRBV13 and J is TRBJ2-1; 9 nucleotides align to TRBD1. The source is a middle-aged man in good health. Sequencing was carried out using blood. CDR3 DNA: TGTGCCAGCAGCGCCAGGGACAGGGCAGGCAATGAGCAGTTCTTC. Protein product: CASSARDRAGNEQFF.